This TCR beta chain was captured by sequencing in a study of metastatic and nonmetastatic thyroid tumors. The study's findings and limits: Patients with malignant thyroid tumors reportedly had significantly higher TCR beta diversity than those with benign nodules, in blood and tumor.

This clone was seen a few times. The target antigen is unknown. Thyroid surgery took place with no prior treatment in any patient. TCRdb re-analyzed the PCR reads using MiXCR. This sample has roughly 64,000 clones, with 4% to 4.5% found just once. Germline CDR1 LNHNV, CDR2 YYDKDF (reference sequence). Germline trimming cut 3 bases from V and 7 bases from J; bases unmatched to any gene: 5. The CDR3 has 13 amino acids. The source material was blood. This receptor was taken from a female donor with papillary thyroid cancer or a benign thyroid nodule (not recorded which). Some clones in this sample may be carry-over from other donors' samples. The chain employs TRBV15 and TRBJ1-2, with 7 nucleotides matching TRBD1. CDR3 bases: TGTGCCACCAGCAGTAGACAGGGTCTTGGCTACACCTTC. Amino acid sequence: CATSSRQGLGYTF.